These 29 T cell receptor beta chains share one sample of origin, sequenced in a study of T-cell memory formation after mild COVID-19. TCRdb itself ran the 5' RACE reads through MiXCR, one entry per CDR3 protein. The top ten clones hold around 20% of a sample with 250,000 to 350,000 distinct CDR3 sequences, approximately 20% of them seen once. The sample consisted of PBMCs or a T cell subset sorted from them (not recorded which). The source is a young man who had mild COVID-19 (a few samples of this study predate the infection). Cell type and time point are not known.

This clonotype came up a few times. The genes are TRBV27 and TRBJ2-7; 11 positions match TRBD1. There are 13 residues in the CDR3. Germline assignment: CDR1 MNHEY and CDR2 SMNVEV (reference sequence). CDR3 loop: CASSFGTGGYLSV. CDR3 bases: TGTGCCAGCAGTTTTGGGACAGGGGGGTACTTATCCGTC.

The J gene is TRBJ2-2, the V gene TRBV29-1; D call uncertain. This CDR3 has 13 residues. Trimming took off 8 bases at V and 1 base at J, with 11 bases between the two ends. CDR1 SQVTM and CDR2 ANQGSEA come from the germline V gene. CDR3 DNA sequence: TGCAGCATCGACATGATGAACACCGGGGAGCTGTTTTTT. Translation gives CSIDMMNTGELFF.

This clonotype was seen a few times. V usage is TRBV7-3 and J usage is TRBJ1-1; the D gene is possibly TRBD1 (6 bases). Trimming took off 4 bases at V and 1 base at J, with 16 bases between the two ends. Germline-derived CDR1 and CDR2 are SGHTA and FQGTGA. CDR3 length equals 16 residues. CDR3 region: CASSSPGGQKNTEAFF. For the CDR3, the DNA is TGTGCCAGCAGCTCCCCCGGTGGACAGAAGAACACTGAAGCTTTCTTT. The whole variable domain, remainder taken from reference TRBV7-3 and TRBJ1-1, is GAGVSQTPSNKVTEKGKYVELRCDPISGHTALYWYRQSLGQGPEFLIYFQGTGAADDSGLPNDRFFAVRPEGSVSTLKIQRTERGDSAVYLCASSSPGGQKNTEAFFGQGTRLTVV.

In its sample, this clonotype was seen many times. Here the CDR3 DNA reads TGTGCCAGCAGCCCGGGACTAGCCGGCAAGCAAGAGACCCAGTACTTC. Encoded protein: CASSPGLAGKQETQYF. V usage is TRBV3-2 and J usage is TRBJ2-5; the DNA was not used to check the table's D call, TRBD2. TRBV3-2 is a listed pseudogene. The CDR3 length is 16 residues.

The CDR3 is CASSLAPVRRWATNEKLFF. The CDR3, as DNA: TGTGCCAGCAGCTTAGCGCCCGTCCGTCGATGGGCAACTAATGAAAAACTGTTTTTT. This sequence joins TRBV7-8 and TRBJ1-4; unclear D gene. The CDR3 is made up of 19 amino acids. The V end was cut by 0 bases, the J end by 0 bases, with 17 bases between. Germline V lookup: CDR1 SGHVS, CDR2 FQNEAQ.

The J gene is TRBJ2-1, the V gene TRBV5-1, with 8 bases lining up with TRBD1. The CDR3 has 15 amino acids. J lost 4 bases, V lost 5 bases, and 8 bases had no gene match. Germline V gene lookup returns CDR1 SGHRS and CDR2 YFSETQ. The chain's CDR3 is CASRSSQGAYNEQFF. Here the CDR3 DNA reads TGCGCCAGCAGGTCCTCCCAGGGGGCTTACAATGAGCAGTTCTTC.

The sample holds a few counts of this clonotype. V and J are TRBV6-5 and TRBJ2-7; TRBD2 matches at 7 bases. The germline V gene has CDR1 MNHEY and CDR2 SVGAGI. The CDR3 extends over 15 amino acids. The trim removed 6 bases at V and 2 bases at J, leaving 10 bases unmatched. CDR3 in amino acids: CASRPSGGTTYEQYF. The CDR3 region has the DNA TGTGCCAGCAGACCCTCGGGGGGTACTACCTACGAGCAGTACTTC.

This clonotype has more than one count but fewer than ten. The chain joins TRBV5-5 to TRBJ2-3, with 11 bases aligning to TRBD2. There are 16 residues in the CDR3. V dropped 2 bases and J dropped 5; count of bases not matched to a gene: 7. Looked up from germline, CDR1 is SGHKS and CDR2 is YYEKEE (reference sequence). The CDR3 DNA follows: TGTGCCAGCAGCTTTGCGGCCCTAGCGGGGGGAGATACGCAGTATTTT. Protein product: CASSFAALAGGDTQYF.

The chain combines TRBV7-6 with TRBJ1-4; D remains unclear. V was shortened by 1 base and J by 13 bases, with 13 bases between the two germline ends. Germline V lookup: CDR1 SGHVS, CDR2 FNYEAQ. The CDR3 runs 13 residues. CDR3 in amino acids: CASSLGEVDPLFF. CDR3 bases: TGTGCCAGCAGCTTAGGCGAAGTTGACCCACTGTTTTTT.

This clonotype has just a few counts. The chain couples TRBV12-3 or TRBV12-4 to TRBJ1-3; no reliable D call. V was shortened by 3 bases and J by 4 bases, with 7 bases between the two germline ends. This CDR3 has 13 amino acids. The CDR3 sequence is CASSFAAGNTIYF. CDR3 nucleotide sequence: TGTGCCAGCAGTTTCGCGGCAGGAAACACCATATATTTT.

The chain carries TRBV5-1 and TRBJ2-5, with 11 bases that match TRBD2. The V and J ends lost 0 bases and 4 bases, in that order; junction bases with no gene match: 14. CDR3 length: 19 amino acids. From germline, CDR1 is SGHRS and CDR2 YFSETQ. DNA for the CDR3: TGCGCCAGCAGCTTGGCCCTAGCGGGGGGATTAGTCCCGGGAGAGACCCAGTACTTC. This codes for CASSLALAGGLVPGETQYF.

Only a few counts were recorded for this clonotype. The CDR3 spells CASRHHSYEQYF. The CDR3 DNA reads as TGTGCCAGCAGACACCACTCCTACGAGCAGTACTTC. The chain uses TRBV12-3 or TRBV12-4 and TRBJ2-7; D remains unclear. The CDR3 consists of 12 residues. V lost 6 bases, J lost 0 bases, and 6 bases lay in between.

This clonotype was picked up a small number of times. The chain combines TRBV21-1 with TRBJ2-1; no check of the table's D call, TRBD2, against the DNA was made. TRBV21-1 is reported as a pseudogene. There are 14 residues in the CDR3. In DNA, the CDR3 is TGTGCCAGCAGCAAATTCGGGACTAGTTGTGAGCAGTTCTTC. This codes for CASSKFGTSCEQFF.

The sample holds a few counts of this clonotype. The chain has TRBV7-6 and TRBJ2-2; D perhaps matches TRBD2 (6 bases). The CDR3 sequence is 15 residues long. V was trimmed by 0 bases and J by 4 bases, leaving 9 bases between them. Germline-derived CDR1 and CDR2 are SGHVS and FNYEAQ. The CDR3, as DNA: TGTGCCAGCAGCTTAGCGGAGGGGATCACCGGGGAGCTGTTTTTT. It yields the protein CASSLAEGITGELFF.

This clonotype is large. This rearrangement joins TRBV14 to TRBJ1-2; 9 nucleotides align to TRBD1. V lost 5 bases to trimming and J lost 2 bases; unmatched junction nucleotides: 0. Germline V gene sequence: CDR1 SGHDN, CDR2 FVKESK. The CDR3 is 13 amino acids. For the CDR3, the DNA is TGTGCCAGCAGCGGGACAGGGAACTATGGCTACACCTTC. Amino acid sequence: CASSGTGNYGYTF.

CDR3 region: CARSHTPEPQHF. CDR3 in DNA: TGTGCCAGAAGTCATACACCGGAGCCCCAGCATTTT. The chain couples TRBV5-3 to TRBJ1-5; D remains unclear. TRBV5-3 is sorted into the ORF group, with uncertain function. Trimming took 5 bases from V and 8 from J, leaving 11 bases between them. The CDR3 spans 12 residues.

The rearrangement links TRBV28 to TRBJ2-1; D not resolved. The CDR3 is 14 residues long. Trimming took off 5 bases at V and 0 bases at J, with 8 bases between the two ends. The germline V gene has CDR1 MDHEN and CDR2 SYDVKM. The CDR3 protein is CASSRELSYNEQFF. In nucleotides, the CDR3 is TGTGCCAGCAGTAGAGAGCTCTCCTACAATGAGCAGTTCTTC.

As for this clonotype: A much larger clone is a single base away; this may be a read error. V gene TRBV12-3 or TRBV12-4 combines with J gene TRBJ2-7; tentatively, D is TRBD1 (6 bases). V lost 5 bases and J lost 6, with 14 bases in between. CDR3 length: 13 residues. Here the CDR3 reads CASSLGTKAEQYV. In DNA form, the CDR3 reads TGTGCCAGCAGTCTGGGGACAAAGGCCGAGCAGTACGTC.

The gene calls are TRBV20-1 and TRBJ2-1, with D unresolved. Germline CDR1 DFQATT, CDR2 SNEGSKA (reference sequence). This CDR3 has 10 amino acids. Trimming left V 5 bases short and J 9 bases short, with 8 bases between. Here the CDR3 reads CSAPVPEQFF. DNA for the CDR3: TGCAGTGCTCCCGTGCCTGAGCAGTTCTTC.

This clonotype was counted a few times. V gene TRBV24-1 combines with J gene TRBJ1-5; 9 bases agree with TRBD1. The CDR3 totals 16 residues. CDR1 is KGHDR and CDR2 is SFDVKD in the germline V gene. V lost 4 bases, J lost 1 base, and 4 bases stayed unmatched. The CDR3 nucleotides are TGTGCCACCAGTGAGGGACAGGGAGGGAGCAATCAGCCCCAGCATTTT. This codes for CATSEGQGGSNQPQHF.

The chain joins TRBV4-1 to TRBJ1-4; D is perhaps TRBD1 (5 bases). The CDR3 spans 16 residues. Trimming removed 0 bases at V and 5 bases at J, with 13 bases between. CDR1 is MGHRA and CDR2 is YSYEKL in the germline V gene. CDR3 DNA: TGCGCCAGCAGCCAAGATAAGGGGCGGAACAATGAAAAACTGTTTTTT. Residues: CASSQDKGRNNEKLFF.

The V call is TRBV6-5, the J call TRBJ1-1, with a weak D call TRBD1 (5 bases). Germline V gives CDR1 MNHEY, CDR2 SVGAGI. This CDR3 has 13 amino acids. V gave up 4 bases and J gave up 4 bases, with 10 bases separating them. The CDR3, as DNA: TGTGCCAGCAGTTCGAGGGGCTTCACTGAAGCTTTCTTT. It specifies CASSSRGFTEAFF.

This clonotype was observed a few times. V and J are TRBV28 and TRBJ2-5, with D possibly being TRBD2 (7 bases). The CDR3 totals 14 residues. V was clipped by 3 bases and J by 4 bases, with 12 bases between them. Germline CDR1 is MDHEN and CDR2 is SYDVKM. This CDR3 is CASSLRGQGETQYF. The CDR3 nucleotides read TGTGCCAGCAGTTTGCGGGGGCAGGGAGAGACCCAGTACTTC.

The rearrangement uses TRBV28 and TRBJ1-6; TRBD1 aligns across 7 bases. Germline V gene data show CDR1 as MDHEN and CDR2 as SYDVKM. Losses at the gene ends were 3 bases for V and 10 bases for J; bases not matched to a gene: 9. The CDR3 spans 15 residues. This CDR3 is CASSLPDRDSSPLHF. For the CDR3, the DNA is TGTGCCAGCAGTTTGCCCGACAGGGACTCATCACCCCTCCACTTT. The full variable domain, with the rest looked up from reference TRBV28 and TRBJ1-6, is DVKVTQSSRYLVKRTGEKVFLECVQDMDHENMFWYRQDPGLGLRLIYFSYDVKMKEKGDIPEGYSVSREKKERFSLILESASTNQTSMYLCASSLPDRDSSPLHFGNGTRLTVT.

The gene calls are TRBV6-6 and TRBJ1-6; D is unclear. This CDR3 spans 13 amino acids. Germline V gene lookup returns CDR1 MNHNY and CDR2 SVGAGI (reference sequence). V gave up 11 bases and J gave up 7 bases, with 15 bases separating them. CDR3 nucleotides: TGTGCCGGAGCTCCGCGTGGGAATTCACCCCTCCACTTT. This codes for CAGAPRGNSPLHF.

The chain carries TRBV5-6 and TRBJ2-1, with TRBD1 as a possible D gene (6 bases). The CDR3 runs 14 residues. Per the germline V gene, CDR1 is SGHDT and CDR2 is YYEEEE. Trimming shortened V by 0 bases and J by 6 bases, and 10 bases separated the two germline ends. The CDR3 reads CASSLAGDRNEQFF. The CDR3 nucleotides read TGTGCCAGCAGCTTGGCAGGGGACCGCAATGAGCAGTTCTTC.

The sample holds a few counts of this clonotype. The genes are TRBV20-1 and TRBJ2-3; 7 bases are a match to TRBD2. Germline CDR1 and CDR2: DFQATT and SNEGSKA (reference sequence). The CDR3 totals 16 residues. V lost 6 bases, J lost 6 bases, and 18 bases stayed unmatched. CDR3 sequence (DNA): TGCAGTGCCCTTATAGGGGTTGCGGGGGTGGGTGATACGCAGTATTTT. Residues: CSALIGVAGVGDTQYF.

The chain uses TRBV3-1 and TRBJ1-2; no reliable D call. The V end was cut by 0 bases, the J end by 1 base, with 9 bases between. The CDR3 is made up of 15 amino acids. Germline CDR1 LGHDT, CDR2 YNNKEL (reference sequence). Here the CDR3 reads CASSQELRRNYGYTF. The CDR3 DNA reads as TGTGCCAGCAGCCAAGAACTACGGCGTAACTATGGCTACACCTTC.

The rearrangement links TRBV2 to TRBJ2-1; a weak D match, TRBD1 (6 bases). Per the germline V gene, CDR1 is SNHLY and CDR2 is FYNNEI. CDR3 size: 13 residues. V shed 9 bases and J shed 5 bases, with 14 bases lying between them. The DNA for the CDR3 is TGTGCCAGAGGACAGTCCCACAACAATGAGCAGTTCTTC. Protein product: CARGQSHNNEQFF.